This entry lists 14 T cell receptor beta chains sequenced from one sample in a study of blood T cell repertoires in COVID-19. This table comes from immunoSEQ multiplex PCR, and its TCRdb copy is limited to in-frame clones, with some not included. This repertoire shows over 95,000 clones, around 85% found once; its top ten account for roughly 5%. Sequencing was done on a sample of peripheral blood. These receptors were collected from a woman in her fifties or sixties with COVID-19, enrolled during active disease.

In this sample, this clone turned up once. The chain combines TRBV29-1 with TRBJ2-2; 7 nucleotides match TRBD1. J lost 3 bases, V lost 4 bases, and 5 bases had no gene match. This CDR3 region has 14 residues. The germline gives CDR1 SQVTM, CDR2 ANQGSEA. CDR3 protein: CSVAITGDTGELFF. CDR3 in DNA: TGCAGCGTTGCGATTACAGGGGACACCGGGGAGCTGTTTTTT.

The chain recombines TRBV7-2 with TRBJ2-7, with D perhaps TRBD2 (5 bases). Germline V CDR1 and CDR2: SGHTA, FQGNSA. There are 13 residues in the CDR3. V lost 4 bases to trimming and J lost 2 bases, with 9 bases between them. The CDR3 DNA sequence: TGTGCCAGCAGCTCCGGGCGGGCCTACGAGCAGTACTTC. It specifies CASSSGRAYEQYF. Based on the CDR3 plus reference TRBV7-2 and TRBJ2-7, the full variable domain is GAGVSQSPSNKVTEKGKDVELRCDPISGHTALYWYRQSLGQGLEFLIYFQGNSAPDKSGLPSDRFSAERTGGSVSTLTIQRTQQEDSAVYLCASSSGRAYEQYFGPGTRLTVT.

The CDR3 nucleotides read TGTGCCAGCAGGGGTTTTTTACAGGGAGATGGCTACACCTTC. Its protein product is CASRGFLQGDGYTF. The V gene is TRBV27, the J gene TRBJ1-2; TRBD1 is a possible D gene (6 bases). CDR3 length: 14 residues. Trimming stripped 6 bases from V and 6 bases from J, with 17 bases between. Germline loops: CDR1 MNHEY, CDR2 SMNVEV (reference sequence).

The J gene is TRBJ1-2, the V gene TRBV11-2; the D gene is possibly TRBD1 (6 bases). The germline gives CDR1 SGHAT, CDR2 FQNNGV. Trimming took off 5 bases at V and 2 bases at J, with 12 bases between the two ends. The CDR3 contains 14 residues. The CDR3 region has the DNA TGTGCCAGCAGCACCTGGGACACAAACTATGGCTACACCTTC. This translates into CASSTWDTNYGYTF.

The gene calls are TRBV12-3 or TRBV12-4 and TRBJ1-1; D ambiguous. The CDR3 extends over 13 amino acids. The V end was cut by 6 bases, the J end by 5 bases, with 13 bases between. The CDR3 DNA reads as TGTGCCAGCAGGGAACGGGGAAGAACTGAAGCTTTCTTT. As protein: CASRERGRTEAFF.

V gene TRBV7-9 combines with J gene TRBJ1-6; D ambiguous. CDR1 is SEHNR and CDR2 is FQNEAQ in the germline V gene (reference sequence). The CDR3 sequence is 13 residues long. V lost 1 base, J lost 7 bases, and 5 bases lay in between. As DNA, the CDR3 is TGTGCCAGCAGCTTAGAGAGCAATTCACCCCTCCACTTT. Its translation: CASSLESNSPLHF. Supplemented by reference TRBV7-9 and TRBJ1-6, the full variable domain reads DTGVSQNPRHKITKRGQNVTFRCDPISEHNRLYWYRQTLGQGPEFLTYFQNEAQLEKSRLLSDRFSAERPKGSFSTLEIQRTEQGDSAMYLCASSLESNSPLHFGNGTRLTVT.

V usage is TRBV29-1 and J usage is TRBJ1-4; TRBD1 matches at 7 bases. Unmatched junction bases numbered 10, after V lost 7 bases and J lost 8 bases. Looked up from germline, CDR1 is SQVTM and CDR2 is ANQGSEA. This CDR3 contains 13 residues. The CDR3 protein is CSARGQGREKLFF. CDR3 nucleotides: TGCAGCGCGAGGGGGCAGGGACGAGAAAAACTGTTTTTT. Supplemented by reference TRBV29-1 and TRBJ1-4, the full variable domain reads SAVISQKPSRDICQRGTSLTIQCQVDSQVTMMFWYRQQPGQSLTLIATANQGSEATYESGFVIDKFPISRPNLTFSTLTVSNMSPEDSSIYLCSARGQGREKLFFGSGTQLSVL.

The rearrangement links TRBV5-5 to TRBJ1-5; possible D gene TRBD1, 6 bases. Trimming left V 4 bases short and J 2 bases short, with 16 bases between. The length of the CDR3 is 16 residues. Per germline, CDR1 SGHKS and CDR2 YYEKEE (reference sequence). The DNA of the CDR3 is TGTGCCAGCAGCAGGGCAGGGGCTCATGGCAATCAGCCCCAGCATTTT. It specifies CASSRAGAHGNQPQHF.

To note about this clone: Within the sample, other DNA sequences also encode this same CDR3. The J gene is TRBJ1-6, the V gene TRBV10-3; TRBD1 might be the D (5 bases). This CDR3 is built from 15 residues. Germline lookup yields CDR1 ENHRY and CDR2 SYGVKD. V was trimmed by 8 bases and J by 0 bases, leaving 11 bases between them. The CDR3: CAISRGSSYNSPLHF. The CDR3 nucleotides read TGTGCCATCTCCCGGGGGAGCTCCTATAATTCACCCCTCCACTTT.

The chain combines TRBV4-2 with TRBJ2-3; D is possibly TRBD2 (5 bases). Germline CDR1 and CDR2: LGHNA and YNFKEQ. Trimming removed 2 bases at V and 0 bases at J, with 9 bases between. The CDR3 consists of 15 residues. The CDR3 loop is CASSQLAASTDTQYF. Written as DNA, the CDR3 is TGTGCCAGCAGCCAACTAGCAGCTAGCACAGATACGCAGTATTTT.

CDR3 sequence reads: CASSFTFVNEQFF. In DNA form, the CDR3 reads TGTGCCAGCAGCTTCACTTTCGTCAATGAGCAGTTCTTC. V gene TRBV5-6 combines with J gene TRBJ2-1, with no clear D. The V and J ends lost 2 bases and 6 bases respectively, with 9 bases between them. The CDR3 runs 13 residues. Germline V gives CDR1 SGHDT, CDR2 YYEEEE.

The gene calls are TRBV2 and TRBJ1-2, with D possibly matching TRBD1 (5 bases). Trimming removed 6 bases at V and 3 bases at J, with 14 bases between. CDR1 SNHLY and CDR2 FYNNEI come from the germline V gene. The CDR3 has 14 amino acids. CDR3 nucleotides: TGTGCCAGCAGCCGGCGGGGCGTGGACTATGGCTACACCTTC. Its translation: CASSRRGVDYGYTF.

V usage is TRBV28 and J usage is TRBJ2-3; 7 nucleotides align to TRBD2. Germline trimming cut 1 base from V and 1 base from J; bases unmatched to any gene: 2. The CDR3 contains 15 residues. Germline V gene lookup returns CDR1 MDHEN and CDR2 SYDVKM. The CDR3: CASSLSRGGTDTQYF. CDR3 DNA sequence: TGTGCCAGCAGTTTATCACGGGGGGGCACAGATACGCAGTATTTT. Full variable domain (remainder filled in from reference TRBV28 and TRBJ2-3): DVKVTQSSRYLVKRTGEKVFLECVQDMDHENMFWYRQDPGLGLRLIYFSYDVKMKEKGDIPEGYSVSREKKERFSLILESASTNQTSMYLCASSLSRGGTDTQYFGPGTRLTVL.

CDR3 sequence reads: CASSPMRTDTQYF. The DNA of the CDR3 is TGTGCCAGCTCACCAATGAGGACAGATACGCAGTATTTT. This chain links TRBV18 with TRBJ2-3; D call uncertain. V lost 2 bases, J lost 3 bases, and 6 bases lay in between. CDR3 length: 13 residues. Per germline, CDR1 KGHSH and CDR2 LQKENI.